What follows describes a single T cell receptor (beta chain). The antigen remains undetermined. This record comes from a study of OX40 agonist ivuxolimab in advanced cancers. On the study more broadly: Every patient in dose escalation had hepatocellular carcinoma, melanoma, renal cell or head and neck cancer. Study-wide results and limits: Compared with CD4+, CD8+ T cells on average had more expanded clones. At doses 0.1 to 3.0 mg/kg, CD4+ and CD8+ clones expanded. Among patients with partial responses at 0.1-3.0 mg/kg, clonal expansion was among the lowest.

Sequencing used immunoSEQ multiplex PCR; TCRdb keeps in-frame clones, though not all of them. The top ten hold 2% to 3% of the sample, which has nearly 95,000 clones, approximately 94% seen once. V dropped 0 bases and J dropped 7 bases, with 6 bases sitting between them. Germline values: CDR1 MNHEY, CDR2 SVGAGI. The CDR3 extends over 12 amino acids. The clonotype comes from an adult with an advanced solid tumor such as melanoma, head and neck, liver or kidney cancer. This chain uses TRBV6-5 with TRBJ1-2; D not certain. The sample here was CD4+ or CD8+ T cells sorted from blood, taken in a trial of the OX40 agonist ivuxolimab. CDR3 sequence: CASSYSESGYTF. The CDR3 DNA follows: TGTGCCAGCAGTTACTCGGAGAGTGGCTACACCTTC.